Ten or more counts support the clone carrying this T cell receptor (beta chain). What it binds is unknown. The data are from a study of regulatory T cells in long-lasting Graves disease. Overall study: Antithyroid drugs had been given to newly diagnosed Graves' patients for under 3 months. Points from the study as a whole: TRBV28, TRBJ1-2 and TRBJ2-5 emerged as the favored segments in persistent disease.

With iRepertoire HTBI primers and Arm-PCR of CDR3 regions, TCR beta libraries were built. Using its own MiXCR run on the multiplex PCR reads, TCRdb lists one record per CDR3 protein. In the table there are about 450,000 distinct CDR3 sequences, around 13% of which are singletons. Time point reported: newly diagnosed GD, antithyroid drugs for less than 3 months. The TCR library was prepared using RNA isolated from PBMCs. American Thyroid Association guidelines defined how Graves' disease was diagnosed. This CDR3 has 16 residues. Trimming left V 3 bases short and J 1 base short, with 10 bases between. CDR1 is MNHGY and CDR2 is SVAAGI in the germline V gene. These records were also assigned to another study, of T cells in Graves' hyperthyroidism and ophthalmopathy. That paper adds: Most expanded thyroid clonotypes above 0.001 recurred in blood.

The input for sequencing was peripheral blood mononuclear cells (PBMCs), taken at new diagnosis, from a patient treated with antithyroid drugs. The chain combines TRBV6-9 with TRBJ1-6; no definite D call. This clonotype was obtained from a woman between 50 and 59 years old with Graves disease. The DNA for the CDR3 is TGTGCCAGCAGTTACGGCGGGGTATCCTATAATTCACCCCTCCACTTT. This codes for CASSYGGVSYNSPLHF.